This record concerns one TCR beta chain sequence. The record originates from a study of T and B cells in COVID-19 patients. Across the whole study: About 90% of the roughly 20 active-infection patients had comorbidities associated with unfavorable COVID-19 outcome.

Multiplex PCR with BIOMED2 TRB-A/B primer pools amplified TRB rearrangements. TCRdb analysed the multiplex PCR reads with MiXCR anew, one entry per CDR3 protein. The sample holds around 25,000 distinct CDR3 sequences, approximately 32% seen once. The CDR3 contains 15 residues. Germline V gene sequence: CDR1 LNHNV, CDR2 YYDKDF (reference sequence). V gave up 1 base and J gave up 5 bases, with 14 bases separating them. TRB was amplified from around 250-460 ng of blood genomic DNA. What was sequenced was blood. This clonotype was sampled from a human donor who had recovered from COVID-19. V is TRBV15 and J is TRBJ1-1; the D is unclear. Written as DNA, the CDR3 is TGTGCCACCAGCAGAGGGGGTTTTTTTGTTACTGAAGCTTTCTTT. The encoded protein is CATSRGGFFVTEAFF. The complete variable domain, with remaining parts taken from reference TRBV15 and TRBJ1-1, reads DAMVIQNPRYQVTQFGKPVTLSCSQTLNHNVMYWYQQKSSQAPKLLFHYYDKDFNNEADTPDNFQSRRPNTSFCFLDIRSPGLGDTAMYLCATSRGGFFVTEAFFGQGTRLTVV.